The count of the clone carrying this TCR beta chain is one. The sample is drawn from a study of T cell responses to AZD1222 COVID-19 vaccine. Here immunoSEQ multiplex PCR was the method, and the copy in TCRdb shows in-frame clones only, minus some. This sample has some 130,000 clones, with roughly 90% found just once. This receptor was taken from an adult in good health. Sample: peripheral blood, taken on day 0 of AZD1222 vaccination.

CDR3 loop: CATSKSLPAGAKSGYTF. The DNA for the CDR3 is TGTGCCACCAGCAAGTCACTACCGGCAGGGGCGAAGTCTGGCTACACCTTC. The chain uses TRBV15 and TRBJ1-2, with D perhaps TRBD1 (6 bases). V gave up 4 bases and J gave up 7 bases, with 25 bases separating them. CDR1 is LNHNV, CDR2 YYDKDF, per germline (reference sequence). The CDR3 totals 17 residues.